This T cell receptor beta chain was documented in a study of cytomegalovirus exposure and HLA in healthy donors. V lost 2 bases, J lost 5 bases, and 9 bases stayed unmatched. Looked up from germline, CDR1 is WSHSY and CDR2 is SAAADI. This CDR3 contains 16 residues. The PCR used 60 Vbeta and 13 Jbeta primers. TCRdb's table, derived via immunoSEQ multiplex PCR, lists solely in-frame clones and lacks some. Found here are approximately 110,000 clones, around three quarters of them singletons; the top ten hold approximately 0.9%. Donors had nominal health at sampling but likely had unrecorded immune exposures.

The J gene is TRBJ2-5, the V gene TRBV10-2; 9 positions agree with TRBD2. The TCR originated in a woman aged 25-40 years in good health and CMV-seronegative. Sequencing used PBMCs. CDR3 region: CASSELAGLFGETQYF. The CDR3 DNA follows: TGCGCCAGCAGTGAGCTAGCGGGGCTCTTCGGTGAGACCCAGTACTTC.